The 7 T cell receptor beta chains below come from one sample, sequenced in a study of OX40 agonist ivuxolimab in advanced cancers. Some clones are missing from TCRdb's copy, which holds only in-frame ones; the method was immunoSEQ multiplex PCR. The repertoire holds fewer than 80,000 clones, with more than 60% as singletons. The source material was CD4+ or CD8+ T cells sorted from blood, sampled in a trial of the OX40 agonist ivuxolimab. The receptors come from an adult with an advanced solid tumor such as melanoma, head and neck, liver or kidney cancer.

A few counts support this clone. The chain uses TRBV7-2 and TRBJ2-7, with D perhaps matching TRBD2 (6 bases). Germline V gene sequence: CDR1 SGHTA, CDR2 FQGNSA. The CDR3 is 15 residues long. Trimming left V 5 bases short and J 3 bases short, with 17 bases between. The CDR3 loop reads CASSPVAVPYYEQYF. The CDR3, as DNA: TGTGCCAGCAGCCCTGTAGCGGTCCCTTACTACGAGCAGTACTTC.

This clone has only one observation. The CDR3, as DNA: TGTGCCAGCTCAACAGGGGGTCTCGCCAAAAACATTCAGTACTTC. This codes for CASSTGGLAKNIQYF. This chain uses TRBV18 with TRBJ2-4; TRBD1 agrees at 8 bases. The germline V gene encodes CDR1 KGHSH and CDR2 LQKENI. V lost 5 bases, J lost 1 base, and 4 bases stayed unmatched. The length of the CDR3 is 15 residues.

This clone has just a few counts. V gene TRBV18 combines with J gene TRBJ1-2, with 8 bases matching TRBD1. Germline V gives CDR1 KGHSH, CDR2 LQKENI. After removal of 5 bases from V and 7 bases from J, the junction contained 9 bases not matched to a gene. This CDR3 is built from 14 residues. The CDR3 DNA is TGTGCCAGCTCAGTTATGGACAGGGAATTTGGCTACACCTTC. Translation gives CASSVMDREFGYTF.

The rearrangement joins TRBV11-3 to TRBJ2-3; tentative D call: TRBD2 (5 bases). The CDR3 is made up of 18 amino acids. The V end was cut by 1 base, the J end by 2 bases, with 19 bases between. CDR1 is SGHNT, CDR2 YENEEA, per germline. Here the CDR3 reads CASSLGAGRVYPTDTQYF. Written as DNA, the CDR3 is TGTGCCAGCAGCTTAGGTGCTGGGCGGGTCTACCCCACAGATACGCAGTATTTT.

This chain links TRBV27 with TRBJ2-3; 7 nucleotides agree with TRBD1. The CDR3 sequence is 16 residues long. Unmatched junction bases numbered 11, after V lost 2 bases and J lost 6 bases. Germline values: CDR1 MNHEY, CDR2 SMNVEV (reference sequence). In DNA, the CDR3 is TGTGCCAGCAGTTTAGGGGCCAGGGGGAGAGTGGATACGCAGTATTTT. As protein: CASSLGARGRVDTQYF.

The chain has TRBV5-1 and TRBJ2-3; no clear D. The CDR3 contains 16 residues. Germline assignment: CDR1 SGHRS and CDR2 YFSETQ. Trimming removed 2 bases from V and 2 bases from J, with 15 bases in between. This CDR3 reads CASSFGPVLPTDTQYF. The DNA of the CDR3 is TGCGCCAGCAGCTTTGGTCCCGTATTACCCACAGATACGCAGTATTTT.

V and J are TRBV2 and TRBJ1-2; D perhaps matches TRBD1 (5 bases). This CDR3 comprises 14 residues. V gave up 2 bases and J gave up 7 bases, with 14 bases separating them. The germline V gene has CDR1 SNHLY and CDR2 FYNNEI. The CDR3 spells CASSELQGLVGYTF. The CDR3 DNA sequence: TGTGCCAGCAGTGAACTTCAGGGTTTAGTTGGCTACACCTTC.